A selection of T cell receptor beta chains follows, all from one sample in a study of blood T cell repertoires in COVID-19. The repertoire was sequenced with immunoSEQ multiplex PCR; TCRdb's copy has only in-frame clones and lacks some. The sample gives around 120,000 clones, 90% of which show up once; roughly 4% is in the top ten. Sequencing input: peripheral blood. Receptor source: an older woman with COVID-19, enrolled during active disease. Each CDR3 is given with its conserved first and last residue. The D gene is left open where the match is weak. Expanded clones get a size class; other rows say once, few or many, or leave the size out.

NA	TRBV5-1	TRBJ1-3	NA	CASSLVPTGNTIYF	TGCGCCAGCAGCTTGGTCCCAACTGGAAACACCATATATTTT
NA	TRBV6-5	TRBJ1-2	once	CASIKGSGDGYTF	TGTGCCAGCATCAAAGGGTCGGGGGATGGCTACACCTTC
TRBD2	TRBV18	TRBJ2-5	NA	CASSPLAGGRQETQYF	TGTGCCAGCTCACCATTGGCGGGGGGGCGCCAAGAGACCCAGTACTTC
TRBD2	TRBV18	TRBJ2-1	NA	CASSPGGLAGGEQFF	TGTGCCAGCTCACCAGGGGGACTCGCGGGGGGAGAGCAGTTCTTC
NA	TRBV19	TRBJ1-2	NA	CASMKSGGRGYTF	TGTGCCAGTATGAAGTCGGGGGGTCGGGGCTACACCTTC
NA	TRBV5-8	TRBJ1-1	NA	CASSPWGRGGNTEAFF	TGTGCCAGCAGCCCCTGGGGGAGGGGTGGCAACACTGAAGCTTTCTTT
NA	TRBV4-2	TRBJ1-4	NA	CASSQDRRGGRGEKLFF	TGTGCCAGCAGCCAAGATCGGAGGGGAGGACGTGGTGAAAAACTGTTTTTT
TRBD1	TRBV7-9	TRBJ1-2	NA	CASSHEWTGVNYGYTF	TGTGCCAGCAGTCATGAATGGACAGGAGTCAACTATGGCTACACCTTC
NA	TRBV5-1	TRBJ2-2	NA	CASSLGTNTGELFF	TGCGCCAGCAGCCTGGGGACTAACACCGGGGAGCTGTTTTTT
TRBD1	TRBV11-2	TRBJ2-5	NA	CASSHTRGLETQYF	TGTGCCAGCAGCCACACTAGGGGGCTAGAGACCCAGTACTTC
TRBD1	TRBV7-8	TRBJ1-5	once	CASSLALRGPSNQPQHF	TGTGCCAGCAGCTTAGCGCTGAGGGGGCCTAGCAATCAGCCCCAGCATTTT
TRBD2	TRBV14	TRBJ2-1	NA	CASSQIGGANNEQFF	TGTGCCAGCAGCCAAATCGGGGGGGCCAACAATGAGCAGTTCTTC
TRBD2	TRBV10-3	TRBJ2-1	once	CAIRDGLARDYNEQFF	TGTGCCATCAGAGATGGACTAGCGAGAGACTACAATGAGCAGTTCTTC
NA	TRBV6-5	TRBJ1-1	NA	CASQDMVNTEAFF	TGTGCCAGCCAGGATATGGTGAACACTGAAGCTTTCTTT
TRBD1	TRBV15	TRBJ2-1	NA	CATSSQPGTGVYEQFF	TGTGCCACCAGCAGTCAACCGGGGACAGGGGTTTATGAGCAGTTCTTC
NA	TRBV29-1	TRBJ1-1	NA	CSVELGGLGTEAFF	TGCAGCGTTGAATTGGGAGGGCTCGGGACTGAAGCTTTCTTT
NA	TRBV5-1	TRBJ1-1	NA	CASSLRMGENTEAFF	TGCGCCAGCAGCTTGAGAATGGGCGAGAACACTGAAGCTTTCTTT
NA	TRBV19	TRBJ1-5	NA	CASSILGEFANQPQHF	TGTGCCAGTAGTATACTCGGGGAATTCGCAAATCAGCCCCAGCATTTT
NA	TRBV2	TRBJ2-5	NA	CASTDGRTMEETQYF	TGTGCCAGCACCGATGGCCGGACAATGGAAGAGACCCAGTACTTC
TRBD1	TRBV11-1	TRBJ2-1	NA	CASRRDRASSYNEQFF	TGTGCCAGCAGGCGGGACAGGGCCAGCTCCTACAATGAGCAGTTCTTC
NA	TRBV23-1	TRBJ1-5	NA	CASSQDLSLVVRPQHF	TGCGCCAGCAGTCAAGATTTAAGCCTGGTTGTGCGCCCCCAGCATTTT
TRBD1	TRBV3-1/TRBV3-2	TRBJ1-4	NA	CASSQVRQGVEKLFF	TGTGCCAGCAGCCAAGTGAGACAGGGGGTCGAAAAACTGTTTTTT
NA	TRBV10-3	TRBJ2-1	NA	CAAKDGVGNEQFF	TGTGCCGCCAAAGACGGGGTAGGGAATGAGCAGTTCTTC
TRBD2	TRBV4-1	TRBJ2-1	NA	CASSHLGLAGGLDSYNEQFF	TGCGCCAGCAGCCACCTGGGGCTAGCGGGGGGCCTCGACTCCTACAATGAGCAGTTCTTC
NA	TRBV19	TRBJ1-5	few	CASPRYQPQHF	TGTGCCAGTCCCCGGTATCAGCCCCAGCATTTT
NA	TRBV6-1	TRBJ1-1	NA	CASSETEQGRAFF	TGTGCCAGCAGTGAAACCGAACAGGGTAGAGCTTTCTTT
TRBD2	TRBV4-2	TRBJ2-3	NA	CASTPLGGMGSTDTQYF	TGTGCCAGCACCCCCCTGGGGGGGATGGGAAGCACAGATACGCAGTATTTT
NA	TRBV11-2	TRBJ1-5	NA	CASSLGSGGNQPQHF	TGTGCCAGCAGCTTAGGGTCAGGGGGCAATCAGCCCCAGCATTTT
NA	TRBV19	TRBJ1-4	NA	CASKRDTNEKLFF	TGTGCCAGCAAACGGGACACCAATGAAAAACTGTTTTTT
TRBD1	TRBV18	TRBJ1-4	NA	CASSQPRTGGAANEKLFF	TGTGCCAGCTCCCAACCGCGGACAGGGGGCGCAGCTAATGAAAAACTGTTTTTT
NA	TRBV7-9	TRBJ1-4	NA	CASSLTGRKEKLFF	TGTGCCAGCAGCTTAACGGGGAGAAAAGAAAAACTGTTTTTT
NA	TRBV27	TRBJ1-4	NA	CASSRRATNEKLFF	TGTGCCAGCAGTCGGAGAGCAACTAATGAAAAACTGTTTTTT
NA	TRBV3-1/TRBV3-2	TRBJ2-5	NA	CASSQTRGRETQYF	TGTGCCAGCAGCCAGACCAGGGGAAGAGAGACCCAGTACTTC
TRBD1	TRBV7-8	TRBJ1-4	NA	CASSLAWTGVTNEKLFF	TGTGCCAGCAGCTTGGCCTGGACAGGGGTGACTAATGAAAAACTGTTTTTT
NA	TRBV5-1	TRBJ1-5	once	CASSRGTGNQPQHF	TGCGCCAGCAGCCGCGGGACGGGCAATCAGCCCCAGCATTTT
NA	TRBV6-1	TRBJ1-2	NA	CASSEARSVANYGYTF	TGTGCCAGCAGTGAAGCGCGGTCGGTAGCTAACTATGGCTACACCTTC
NA	TRBV5-1	TRBJ2-3	NA	CASSWAPGSGTDTQYF	TGCGCCAGCAGCTGGGCACCAGGGTCAGGCACAGATACGCAGTATTTT
NA	TRBV6-5	TRBJ2-2	NA	CASAGDTGELFF	TGTGCCAGCGCTGGAGACACCGGGGAGCTGTTTTTT